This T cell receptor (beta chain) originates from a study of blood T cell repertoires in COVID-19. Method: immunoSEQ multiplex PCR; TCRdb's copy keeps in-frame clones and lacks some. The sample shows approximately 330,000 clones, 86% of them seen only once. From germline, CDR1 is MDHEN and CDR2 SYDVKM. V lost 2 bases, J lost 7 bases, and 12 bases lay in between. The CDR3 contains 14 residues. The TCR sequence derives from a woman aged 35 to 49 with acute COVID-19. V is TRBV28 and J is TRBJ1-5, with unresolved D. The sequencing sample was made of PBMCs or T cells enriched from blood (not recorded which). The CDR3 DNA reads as TGTGCCAGCAGTTTAGGTACAGTACGCCAGCCCCAGCATTTT. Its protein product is CASSLGTVRQPQHF.